The 30 T cell receptor beta chains below all came from one sample that was sequenced in a study of shared clonotypes between healthy human individuals. The protocol was immunoSEQ multiplex PCR, while the TCRdb copy is restricted to in-frame clones and leaves out a portion. This sample has approximately 1.9 million clones, with 93% found just once. Naive CD8 cells were CD45RO-negative, positively selected for CCR7, excluding terminally differentiated effector memory CD45RA+ cells. Material for sequencing was naive CD8+ T cells from PBMCs. These receptors were obtained from a man between 18 and 29 years old in good health. Some clones in this sample may be carry-over from other donors' samples.

The chain combines TRBV9 with TRBJ1-1; D unresolved. The CDR3 loop spans 14 amino acids. Trimming removed 4 bases at V and 6 bases at J, with 16 bases between. Germline V gene data show CDR1 as SGDLS and CDR2 as YYNGEE. CDR3 bases: TGTGCCAGCAGCCCTTTGACGGACGGCCCTGAAGCTTTCTTT. This translates into CASSPLTDGPEAFF.

The rearrangement uses TRBV11-2 and TRBJ2-1; D is possibly TRBD1 or TRBD2 (5 bases each). There are 15 residues in the CDR3. Germline values: CDR1 SGHAT, CDR2 FQNNGV. Trimming cost V 4 bases and J 8 bases, with 18 bases left between them. CDR3 nucleotide sequence: TGTGCCAGCAGCTCCGGGACGCTGATCCGGGATGAGCAGTTCTTC. Its protein product is CASSSGTLIRDEQFF.

To note about this clone: This same CDR3 is encoded by further DNA sequences in the sample. The chain uses TRBV27 and TRBJ1-5; a possible D gene is TRBD1 (6 bases). There are 15 residues in the CDR3. CDR1 MNHEY and CDR2 SMNVEV come from the germline V gene (reference sequence). The ends were cut back, 0 bases at V and 2 bases at J, with 8 bases in the middle. CDR3 bases: TGTGCCAGCAGTTTATCTAGGGGGGGCAATCAGCCCCAGCATTTT. Encoded protein: CASSLSRGGNQPQHF.

Concerning this clone: This sample includes further DNA sequences coding for the same CDR3. In DNA form, the CDR3 reads TGCAGTGCTAGAGATTTTGGCTACACCTTC. Protein product: CSARDFGYTF. V gene TRBV20-1 combines with J gene TRBJ1-2; D remains ambiguous. The germline gives CDR1 DFQATT, CDR2 SNEGSKA (reference sequence). Trimming removed 0 bases from V and 7 bases from J, with 3 bases in between. The CDR3 contains 10 residues.

This clone was detected only a few times. The chain is built from TRBV2 and TRBJ1-5; possibly TRBD1 for D (6 bases). The germline V gene has CDR1 SNHLY and CDR2 FYNNEI. V was pared by 6 bases and J by 4 bases, with 13 bases between. The CDR3 has 14 amino acids. In nucleotides, the CDR3 is TGTGCCAGCAGCGTGACAGGAGGGAATCAGCCCCAGCATTTT. This sequence encodes CASSVTGGNQPQHF.

This chain joins TRBV29-1 and TRBJ2-3; 11 nucleotides agree with TRBD1. Germline CDR1 reads SQVTM; CDR2 reads ANQGSEA. The CDR3 contains 13 residues. J lost 6 bases, V lost 7 bases, and 6 bases had no gene match. In DNA, the CDR3 is TGCAGCGCGGACAGGGGGCCGGGGGATACGCAGTATTTT. The encoded protein is CSADRGPGDTQYF.

V gene TRBV11-2 combines with J gene TRBJ2-7, with 7 bases matching TRBD1. The CDR3 contains 16 residues. Germline CDR1 and CDR2: SGHAT and FQNNGV. V shed 4 bases and J 3 bases; nucleotides not matched to a gene: 12. CDR3 protein: CASSSHVDREYYEQYF. The CDR3 DNA follows: TGTGCCAGCAGCTCCCACGTTGACAGGGAATACTACGAGCAGTACTTC.

This clone has just one count. The chain carries TRBV19 and TRBJ1-1; D not certain. The V gene's germline CDR1 is LNHDA and CDR2 SQIVND (reference sequence). This CDR3 has 13 residues. The V and J ends lost 4 bases and 10 bases respectively, with 16 bases between them. Written as DNA, the CDR3 is TGTGCCAGTAGTACCCGACCCACCGACGGAGCTTTCTTT. It yields the protein CASSTRPTDGAFF.

This rearrangement joins TRBV10-2 to TRBJ2-7; D not certain. The V gene lost 8 bases and the J gene lost 7 bases, with 9 bases spanning the gap. This CDR3 contains 10 residues. Germline lookup yields CDR1 WSHSY and CDR2 SAAADI. CDR3 loop: CASRSVEQYF. The CDR3 DNA is TGCGCCAGCCGCTCTGTGGAGCAGTACTTC.

In this sample, this clone turned up once. The gene calls are TRBV13 and TRBJ1-1, with D maybe TRBD1 (6 bases). The CDR3 runs 14 residues. Deletions cut 3 bases from V and 1 base from J, with 9 bases between. Germline CDR1 is PRHDT and CDR2 is FYEKMQ (reference sequence). The CDR3 DNA reads as TGTGCCAGCAGCTTTCGGGGGGCGAACACTGAAGCTTTCTTT. Translated: CASSFRGANTEAFF.

On this clone: The identical CDR3 is also encoded by other nucleotide sequences in the sample. This chain connects TRBV9 to TRBJ2-1; D might be TRBD2 (6 bases). There are 15 residues in the CDR3. V shed 0 bases and J shed 4 bases, with 11 bases lying between them. CDR1 and CDR2 (germline): SGDLS, YYNGEE. CDR3 amino acids: CASSVDGSPYNEQFF. The CDR3 coding sequence is TGTGCCAGCAGCGTAGACGGGAGTCCTTACAATGAGCAGTTCTTC.

This clone was seen just once. The J gene is TRBJ1-6, the V gene TRBV4-2, with D hard to call. The germline V and J ends were trimmed by 0 bases and 10 bases, with 7 bases remaining between them. In germline, CDR1 is LGHNA, CDR2 YNFKEQ. The CDR3 runs 13 residues. The CDR3, as DNA: TGTGCCAGCAGCCAAGATTATCGGTCACCCCTCCACTTT. Translating it yields CASSQDYRSPLHF.

This sequence joins TRBV28 and TRBJ2-7; the match to TRBD1 covers 8 bases. The CDR3 length is 18 residues. V was clipped by 3 bases and J by 4 bases; unmatched bases: 17. In germline, CDR1 is MDHEN, CDR2 SYDVKM. This CDR3 is CASSLSKWAGGVLYEQYF. CDR3 bases: TGTGCCAGCAGTTTGTCAAAATGGGCAGGGGGCGTATTATACGAGCAGTACTTC.

This rearrangement joins TRBV9 to TRBJ1-4; TRBD1 aligns across 8 bases. The V gene's germline CDR1 is SGDLS and CDR2 YYNGEE. The CDR3 covers 16 residues. V was clipped by 3 bases and J by 7 bases; unmatched bases: 11. CDR3 sequence reads: CASSDQDRGEPEKLFF. Written as DNA, the CDR3 is TGTGCCAGCAGCGACCAAGACAGGGGCGAACCTGAAAAACTGTTTTTT.

The rearrangement links TRBV10-2 to TRBJ2-7; 7 nucleotides line up with TRBD2. Germline-derived CDR1 and CDR2 are WSHSY and SAAADI. Trimming cost V 8 bases and J 2 bases; bases outside gene matches: 12. The CDR3 is 15 residues long. CDR3 in amino acids: CASQVERLAAYEQYF. The CDR3 nucleotides are TGCGCCAGCCAAGTCGAGAGGCTAGCGGCCTACGAGCAGTACTTC.

The J gene is TRBJ2-1, the V gene TRBV12-5; D unclear. V shed 5 bases and J shed 8 bases, with 10 bases lying between them. The germline V gene has CDR1 LGHNT and CDR2 FRNRAP. This CDR3 contains 12 residues. Here the CDR3 reads CASGQMRHEQFF. The CDR3 DNA reads as TGTGCTAGTGGTCAGATGCGCCATGAGCAGTTCTTC. The whole variable domain, remainder taken from reference TRBV12-5 and TRBJ2-1, is DARVTQTPRHKVTEMGQEVTMRCQPILGHNTVFWYRQTMMQGLELLAYFRNRAPLDDSGMPKDRFSAEMPDATLATLKIQPSEPRDSAVYFCASGQMRHEQFFGPGTRLTVL.

The chain has TRBV7-9 and TRBJ2-1; D not certain. V lost 8 bases and J lost 4, with 15 bases in between. This CDR3 is 14 amino acids long. The germline V gene has CDR1 SEHNR and CDR2 FQNEAQ (reference sequence). This CDR3 reads CASPNELGYNEQFF. In DNA form, the CDR3 reads TGTGCCAGCCCCAACGAGCTTGGATACAATGAGCAGTTCTTC.

The chain joins TRBV7-2 to TRBJ2-2, with TRBD2 matching over 7 bases. The ends lost 7 bases at V and 3 bases at J; junction bases unmatched: 11. The CDR3 loop spans 16 amino acids. Germline loops: CDR1 SGHTA, CDR2 FQGNSA. The CDR3 bases are TGTGCCAGCACCCTCTTTGGGAGCGGGGACACCGGGGAGCTGTTTTTT. Encoded protein: CASTLFGSGDTGELFF.

The chain carries TRBV4-3 and TRBJ2-2; TRBD1 or TRBD2 may be the D gene (5 bases each). The germline V gene has CDR1 LGHNA and CDR2 YSLEER. The CDR3 is made up of 17 amino acids. V was pared by 0 bases and J by 1 base, with 12 bases between. DNA for the CDR3: TGCGCCAGCAGCCAAGAAGAGGGCAGGGTGAACACCGGGGAGCTGTTTTTT. Amino acids: CASSQEEGRVNTGELFF.

This chain uses TRBV28 with TRBJ2-7, with TRBD1 matching 10 bases. Germline loops: CDR1 MDHEN, CDR2 SYDVKM. The CDR3 is made up of 16 amino acids. The ends lost 3 bases at V and 4 bases at J; junction bases unmatched: 9. The CDR3: CASSFPLGQGGYEQYF. CDR3 coding DNA: TGTGCCAGCAGTTTCCCCCTTGGACAGGGGGGTTACGAGCAGTACTTC.

J is TRBJ2-7 and V is TRBV9; 12 bases are shared with TRBD1. CDR3 size: 15 residues. Looked up from germline, CDR1 is SGDLS and CDR2 is YYNGEE. Trimming at V came to 1 base and at J to 9 bases, leaving 8 bases not matched to a gene. The CDR3 spells CASSVTRDRGLGQYF. CDR3 nucleotide sequence: TGTGCCAGCAGCGTAACCCGGGACAGGGGGCTCGGGCAGTACTTC.

V is TRBV28 and J is TRBJ2-1, with 10 bases matching TRBD2. CDR3 size: 16 residues. Germline CDR1 is MDHEN and CDR2 is SYDVKM. The V segment lost 3 bases and the J segment 9 bases; nucleotides outside the gene matches: 11. The CDR3 sequence: CASSLTRSGRAGEQFF. CDR3 DNA sequence: TGTGCCAGCAGTTTGACGAGAAGCGGGAGGGCCGGTGAGCAGTTCTTC.

The chain carries TRBV11-2 and TRBJ1-2; D unclear. The germline V and J ends were trimmed by 5 bases and 1 base, with 5 bases remaining between them. Germline lookup yields CDR1 SGHAT and CDR2 FQNNGV. The CDR3 has 12 amino acids. The CDR3 DNA sequence: TGTGCCAGCAGCGCAGTTAACTATGGCTACACCTTC. It codes for CASSAVNYGYTF.

The DNA for the CDR3 is TGTGCCAGCAGCTTAATCGCTAGCGCCGTAGAGACCCAGTACTTC. Translating it yields CASSLIASAVETQYF. The V call is TRBV7-2, the J call TRBJ2-5; perhaps TRBD2 as D (6 bases). CDR3 size: 15 residues. Germline CDR1 and CDR2: SGHTA and FQGNSA. The germline V and J ends were trimmed by 2 bases and 4 bases, with 14 bases remaining between them.

The chain links TRBV30 to TRBJ1-4; D unclear. The germline V and J ends were trimmed by 3 bases and 7 bases, with 3 bases remaining between them. In germline, CDR1 is GTSNPN, CDR2 SVGIG (reference sequence). The length of the CDR3 is 10 residues. CDR3 region: CAWRAEKLFF. For the CDR3, the DNA is TGTGCCTGGAGGGCTGAAAAACTGTTTTTT.

This chain uses TRBV19 with TRBJ2-7; D may be TRBD1 or TRBD2 (5 bases each). Germline V gives CDR1 LNHDA, CDR2 SQIVND (reference sequence). V was pared by 6 bases and J by 6 bases, with 15 bases between. The CDR3 length is 13 residues. The CDR3 region has the DNA TGTGCCAGTAGCCCCTCTCCGAGGGGCGAGCAGTACTTC. Protein product: CASSPSPRGEQYF.

The rearrangement uses TRBV28 and TRBJ2-1; 8 bases line up with TRBD1. With 3 bases clipped from V and 5 bases from J, the junction kept 9 bases outside the gene matches. Germline values: CDR1 MDHEN, CDR2 SYDVKM. The CDR3 is 16 amino acids. The CDR3 bases are TGTGCCAGCAGTTTTACCCCGGGACAGGTCAACAATGAGCAGTTCTTC. Translation: CASSFTPGQVNNEQFF. Combining the CDR3 with reference TRBV28 and TRBJ2-1 gives the whole variable domain DVKVTQSSRYLVKRTGEKVFLECVQDMDHENMFWYRQDPGLGLRLIYFSYDVKMKEKGDIPEGYSVSREKKERFSLILESASTNQTSMYLCASSFTPGQVNNEQFFGPGTRLTVL.

This clone was detected only a few times. The genes are TRBV6-1 and TRBJ1-1; 7 bases are shared with TRBD1. The CDR3 is 14 residues long. V shed 8 bases and J 1 base; nucleotides not matched to a gene: 7. CDR1 MNHNS and CDR2 SASEGT come from the germline V gene. In DNA, the CDR3 is TGTGCCAGCCTCCCGGGACAGACGAACACTGAAGCTTTCTTT. Amino acids: CASLPGQTNTEAFF.

Worth noting for this clone: The sample holds other DNA sequences that translate to the same CDR3. V and J are TRBV28 and TRBJ2-3, with 9 positions matching TRBD2. Germline-derived CDR1 and CDR2 are MDHEN and SYDVKM. The CDR3 has 15 amino acids. The V and J ends lost 2 bases and 2 bases, in that order; junction bases with no gene match: 2. Here the CDR3 reads CASSLLAGSTDTQYF. Written as DNA, the CDR3 is TGTGCCAGCAGTTTACTAGCGGGATCCACAGATACGCAGTATTTT.

J is TRBJ1-2 and V is TRBV5-4; tentatively, D is TRBD1 (5 bases). V was cut by 3 bases and J by 6 bases, with 21 bases left in between. Germline V gene sequence: CDR1 SGHNT, CDR2 YYREEE (reference sequence). The CDR3 has 16 amino acids. CDR3 loop: CASSWATGPTPNGYTF. For the CDR3, the DNA is TGTGCCAGCAGCTGGGCCACAGGACCTACTCCGAATGGCTACACCTTC. The full variable domain, with the rest looked up from reference TRBV5-4 and TRBJ1-2, is ETGVTQSPTHLIKTRGQQVTLRCSSQSGHNTVSWYQQALGQGPQFIFQYYREEENGRGNFPPRFSGLQFPNYSSELNVNALELDDSALYLCASSWATGPTPNGYTFGSGTRLTVV.